The following is a T cell receptor beta chain sequence with its context. Libraries were prepared by immunoSEQ multiplex PCR; TCRdb keeps only in-frame clonotypes and omits some of them. The sample lists about 61,000 clones; 90% were seen once. This entry belongs to a study of T cell changes during pregnancy in multiple sclerosis. The TCR originated in a female donor in good health, enrolled as a control in a pregnancy study. The input for sequencing was peripheral blood, taken in the first trimester of pregnancy.

The DNA for the CDR3 is TGTGCCAGCAGTGCCGCTAGGGGCGCTGGCTACACCTTC. As protein: CASSAARGAGYTF. The chain has TRBV27 and TRBJ1-2; the D gene is possibly TRBD1 (5 bases). The CDR3 runs 13 residues. Trimming stripped 5 bases from V and 7 bases from J, with 14 bases between. Germline V gene lookup returns CDR1 MNHEY and CDR2 SMNVEV (reference sequence).